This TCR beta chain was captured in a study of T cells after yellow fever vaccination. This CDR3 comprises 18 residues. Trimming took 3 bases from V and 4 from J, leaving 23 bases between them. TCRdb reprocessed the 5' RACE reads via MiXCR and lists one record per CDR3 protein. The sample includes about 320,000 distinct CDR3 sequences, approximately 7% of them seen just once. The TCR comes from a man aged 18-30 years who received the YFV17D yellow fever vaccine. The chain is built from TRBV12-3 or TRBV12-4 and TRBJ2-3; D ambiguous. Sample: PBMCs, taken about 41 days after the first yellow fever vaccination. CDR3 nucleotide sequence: TGTGCCAGCAGTTTCCCCCCCTTAAGGCGGAAGGTGGCAGATACGCAGTATTTT. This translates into CASSFPPLRRKVADTQYF.